The rows below give T cell receptor beta chains drawn from one sample of a study of blood T cell repertoires in COVID-19. The assay was immunoSEQ multiplex PCR, and TCRdb's table has in-frame clones only and misses some. The sample includes hundreds of thousands of clones, 85% of them seen just once. Sequencing was carried out using peripheral blood. These receptors came from a woman younger than 35 with acute or convalescent COVID-19. The CDR3 runs from the conserved cysteine through the conserved F or W. Fields, in order: J gene, V gene, D gene, clone size, CDR3 DNA, CDR3 protein. D genes are given only for firm matches. Clone size is stated in some rows and not others, as once, few, many or a class when expanded.

>TRBJ2-1|TRBV9|TRBD2|NA
TGTGCCAGCAGCGTAGGCTCTAGCGGGGTCTACAATGAGCAGTTCTTC
CASSVGSSGVYNEQFF
>TRBJ2-2|TRBV6-5|NA|NA
TGTGCCAGCAGTTACGACGGGACCGGGGAGCTGTTTTTT
CASSYDGTGELFF
>TRBJ1-5|TRBV30|NA|few
TGTGCCTGGAGTGCTGGAGGTGGCAATCAGCCCCAGCATTTT
CAWSAGGGNQPQHF
>TRBJ1-5|TRBV13|NA|NA
TGTGCCAGCAGCATCGGACACGGGAATCAGCCCCAGCATTTT
CASSIGHGNQPQHF
>TRBJ2-5|TRBV2|TRBD2|NA
TGTGCCAGCGCGACTAGCGGGAGTTTTGGAGAGACCCAGTACTTC
CASATSGSFGETQYF
>TRBJ2-3|TRBV13|NA|NA
TGTGCCAGCAGCTTGCGGTGGTATCGGGAGAATGGCACAGATACGCAGTATTTT
CASSLRWYRENGTDTQYF
>TRBJ1-5|TRBV6-5|NA|NA
TGTGCCAGCAGTCCCTCTCGGAGTCAGCCCCAGCATTTT
CASSPSRSQPQHF
>TRBJ2-4|TRBV5-1|NA|NA
TGCGCCAGCAGCGCCACGGACAGACCCAAAAACATTCAGTACTTC
CASSATDRPKNIQYF
>TRBJ2-1|TRBV6-5|TRBD2|NA
TGTGCCAGCAGTCCTGGGACTAGCGGTTACAATGAGCAGTTCTTC
CASSPGTSGYNEQFF
>TRBJ1-5|TRBV2|TRBD1|NA
TGTGCCAGCGGGACAGGGGATAAACAGCCCCAGCATTTT
CASGTGDKQPQHF
>TRBJ2-2|TRBV6-5|NA|NA
TGTGCCAGCAGCTTGGACAGATGGGTTATCGGGGAGCTGTTTTTT
CASSLDRWVIGELFF
>TRBJ2-7|TRBV6-5|NA|NA
TGTGCCAGCAGCCCCGGTTGGGAGCAGTACTTC
CASSPGWEQYF
>TRBJ2-1|TRBV19|TRBD2|NA
TGTGCCAGTAGTAAGGGGATTCGGCTAGCGGGAGGCTACAATGAGCAGTTCTTC
CASSKGIRLAGGYNEQFF
>TRBJ1-2|TRBV6-1|TRBD1|NA
TGTGCCAGCAGTGAACTCGACAGGGATTTTGGCTACACCTTC
CASSELDRDFGYTF
>TRBJ2-2|TRBV19|TRBD2|few
TGTGCCAGTAGTCCTAGCGGGAGTTCCGGGGAGCTGTTTTTT
CASSPSGSSGELFF
>TRBJ1-2|TRBV6-1|NA|NA
TGTGCCAGCTCAACCCAGGGGTTCGGTGGCTACACCTTC
CASSTQGFGGYTF
>TRBJ1-4|TRBV19|TRBD1|NA
TGTGCCAGTAGTCCCAGGGGGCGAGATAATGAAAAACTGTTTTTT
CASSPRGRDNEKLFF
>TRBJ1-5|TRBV6-1|NA|NA
TGTGCCAGCAGTGAAATGGTAACAGACAATCAGCCCCAGCATTTT
CASSEMVTDNQPQHF
>TRBJ2-7|TRBV4-1|NA|NA
TGCGCCAGCAGCCAAGTGTGGGGCCCCACCTACGAGCAGTACTTC
CASSQVWGPTYEQYF
>TRBJ2-4|TRBV24-1|TRBD1|NA
TGTGCCACCAGTGTACGGACAGGGCCCTTAGCCAAAAACATTCAGTACTTC
CATSVRTGPLAKNIQYF
>TRBJ2-7|TRBV27|TRBD2|NA
TGTGCCAGCGCGGGGGGATCGGACGAGCAGTACTTC
CASAGGSDEQYF
>TRBJ2-7|TRBV30|NA|once
TGTGCCTGGAGTGTAGAGGGGGAGGGTTACGAGCAGTACTTC
CAWSVEGEGYEQYF
>TRBJ1-3|TRBV5-1|NA|few
TGCGCCAGCAGCTTGGCAAGAGGGAAGGCCGGAAACACCATATATTTT
CASSLARGKAGNTIYF
>TRBJ1-5|TRBV27|TRBD1|NA
TGTGCCAGCAGTTCCCGCAGGGGGCGCGGGCCCCAGCATTTT
CASSSRRGRGPQHF
>TRBJ2-2|TRBV6-5|NA|NA
TGTGCCAGCAGTTACTGGGGGCAGGTGGGCGGGGAGCTGTTTTTT
CASSYWGQVGGELFF
>TRBJ1-4|TRBV6-5|NA|NA
TGTGCCAGCAGTTACTTCCCCACACGGGATAATGAAAAACTGTTTTTT
CASSYFPTRDNEKLFF
>TRBJ1-2|TRBV12-3/TRBV12-4|TRBD1|NA
TGTGCCAGCAGTTTTGCACAGGGGGCTGCCTACACCTTC
CASSFAQGAAYTF
>TRBJ2-1|TRBV2|NA|NA
TGTGCCAGCAGTGAATGGATTCGGCTAGGGGGCAATGAGCAGTTCTTC
CASSEWIRLGGNEQFF
>TRBJ1-2|TRBV28|NA|NA
TGTGCCAGCAGTTCCCGCAGGGTCAATGGCTACACCTTC
CASSSRRVNGYTF
>TRBJ2-1|TRBV12-3/TRBV12-4|NA|NA
TGTGCCAGCAGTTTAGTTCTAGCCAATGAGCAGTTCTTC
CASSLVLANEQFF
>TRBJ2-1|TRBV29-1|NA|NA
TGCAGCGTTCCTCACTCGACCTACAATGAGCAGTTCTTC
CSVPHSTYNEQFF
>TRBJ1-2|TRBV4-1|TRBD1|NA
TGCGCCAGCAGCGGGGACAGCTTCAACTATGGCTACACCTTC
CASSGDSFNYGYTF
>TRBJ2-3|TRBV4-2|TRBD2|NA
TGTGCCAGCAGCCGCGGGGGGGCCGAGGATACGCAGTATTTT
CASSRGGAEDTQYF